A selection of T cell receptor beta chains follows, all from one sample in a study of T-cell memory formation after mild COVID-19. TCRdb ran MiXCR on the 5' RACE reads and lists one entry per CDR3 protein. The data show around 130,000 distinct CDR3 sequences, roughly 15% seen once. The sample was PBMCs or a T cell subset sorted from them (not recorded which). The receptor set was obtained from an adult woman who had mild COVID-19 (a few samples of this study predate the infection). Cell type and time point are not known. Both conserved end residues are part of each CDR3. D genes are given only for firm matches. Clone size appears in some rows only: once, few, many, or a class for an expanded clone.

D	length	V	J	size	CDR3	DNA
.	16	TRBV2	TRBJ1-2	.	CASSVVFGPDRYGYTF	TGTGCCAGCAGTGTCGTTTTCGGACCAGACCGCTATGGCTACACCTTC
.	15	TRBV27	TRBJ2-3	few	CASSTRDFHTDTQYF	TGTGCCAGCAGTACACGGGACTTCCACACAGATACGCAGTATTTT
TRBD1	19	TRBV9	TRBJ2-6	once	CASSAYSGTGLRGANVLTF	TGTGCCAGCAGCGCCTACTCCGGGACAGGCCTTAGAGGGGCCAACGTCCTGACTTTC
.	13	TRBV6-2/TRBV6-3	TRBJ2-6	.	CASSYPGANVLTF	TGTGCCAGCAGTTACCCCGGGGCCAACGTCCTGACTTTC
.	15	TRBV5-5	TRBJ2-3	few	CASSVGSLRLDTQYF	TGTGCCAGCAGCGTAGGGTCCCTCCGTTTGGATACGCAGTATTTT
.	19	TRBV5-1	TRBJ2-6	.	CASSLKQGSANSGANVLTF	TGCGCCAGCAGCTTGAAACAGGGAAGTGCTAACTCTGGGGCCAACGTCCTGACTTTC
.	21	TRBV5-1	TRBJ1-4	.	CASSSDTSQGGVRMGDEKLFF	TGCGCCAGCAGCTCCGACACCTCCCAGGGTGGGGTCCGAATGGGGGATGAAAAACTGTTTTTT
TRBD2	17	TRBV10-3	TRBJ2-1	.	CAISEHPGLALDNEQFF	TGTGCCATCAGTGAGCACCCGGGACTAGCACTAGACAATGAGCAGTTCTTC
.	16	TRBV15	TRBJ2-5	.	CATSSGQTRSRETQYF	TGTGCCACCAGCAGCGGTCAGACTAGGTCTCGAGAGACCCAGTACTTC
TRBD2	16	TRBV6-1	TRBJ2-5	few	CASRPLAGGLQETQYF	TGTGCCAGCAGACCCCTAGCGGGGGGCCTCCAAGAGACCCAGTACTTC
TRBD1	14	TRBV2	TRBJ2-5	few	CASSDLTGGETQYF	TGTGCCAGCAGTGATTTGACAGGGGGAGAGACCCAGTACTTC
.	17	TRBV6-6	TRBJ1-6	few	CASSYIGLALRDSPLHF	TGTGCCAGCAGTTACATCGGCTTGGCCCTGCGGGATTCACCCCTCCACTTT
TRBD1	14	TRBV5-1	TRBJ2-2	few	CASRTTGTGGELFF	TGCGCCAGCAGAACCACCGGGACAGGCGGGGAGCTGTTTTTT
.	14	TRBV20-1	TRBJ1-3	few	CSARAAPGGNTIYF	TGCAGTGCTAGAGCGGCGCCGGGTGGAAACACCATATATTTT
TRBD2	12	TRBV24-1	TRBJ2-3	few	CATSGGGRAQYF	TGTGCCACCAGTGGCGGGGGTAGGGCGCAGTATTTT
.	12	TRBV29-1	TRBJ1-3	once	CSGQNSGNTIYF	TGCAGCGGACAGAACTCTGGAAACACCATATATTTT
TRBD2	18	TRBV4-3	TRBJ2-6	.	CASSLSGSIVGGANVLTF	TGCGCCAGCAGCTTAAGCGGGAGTATAGTGGGTGGGGCCAACGTCCTGACTTTC
.	14	TRBV6-6	TRBJ2-7	.	CASSHLHGDYEQYF	TGTGCCAGCAGCCACCTACACGGAGACTACGAGCAGTACTTC
.	15	TRBV6-5	TRBJ2-2	.	CASSWQGLNTGELFF	TGTGCCAGCAGTTGGCAGGGACTGAACACCGGGGAGCTGTTTTTT
.	15	TRBV7-2	TRBJ1-5	few	CASSIYRARNQPQHF	TGTGCCAGCAGCATATACAGGGCCCGTAATCAGCCCCAGCATTTT
.	14	TRBV20-1	TRBJ2-3	few	CSARNRLSLDTQYF	TGCAGTGCTAGAAACAGACTCAGTTTGGATACGCAGTATTTT
TRBD1	13	TRBV20-1	TRBJ2-7	few	CSASQGDRGEQYF	TGCAGTGCTAGTCAGGGGGACAGGGGCGAGCAGTACTTC
TRBD2	16	TRBV20-1	TRBJ2-1	many	CSAGEGGIQSYNEQFF	TGCAGTGCCGGAGAGGGAGGGATCCAATCCTACAATGAGCAGTTCTTC
.	18	TRBV2	TRBJ1-4	few	CASRKFRDSGSTNEKLFF	TGTGCCAGCAGGAAATTCCGGGACTCAGGGTCAACTAATGAAAAACTGTTTTTT
TRBD1	18	TRBV7-6	TRBJ2-7	few	CASSLGAGQGTLAYEQYF	TGTGCCAGCAGCTTAGGCGCCGGACAGGGGACCTTGGCCTACGAGCAGTACTTC
.	12	TRBV29-1	TRBJ2-1	.	CSVDKGGNEQFF	TGCAGCGTTGACAAAGGAGGGAATGAGCAGTTCTTC
TRBD2	16	TRBV12-3/TRBV12-4	TRBJ2-3	.	CASSLAGLVFADTQYF	TGTGCCAGCAGCTTGGCGGGACTAGTCTTTGCAGATACGCAGTATTTT
.	16	TRBV7-9	TRBJ2-1	few	CASSLALPGPSGEQFF	TGTGCCAGCAGCTTAGCGCTACCGGGACCAAGTGGTGAGCAGTTCTTC
.	17	TRBV4-1	TRBJ2-3	few	CASSHPRADESTDTQYF	TGCGCCAGCAGTCACCCGAGAGCGGACGAGAGCACAGATACGCAGTATTTT
TRBD2	15	TRBV4-3	TRBJ2-7	.	CASSHQTSGRTEQYF	TGCGCCAGCAGCCACCAGACTAGCGGGAGGACCGAGCAGTACTTC
.	13	TRBV19	TRBJ1-1	.	CASSSRANTEAFF	TGTGCCAGTAGTTCCAGGGCTAACACTGAAGCTTTCTTT
TRBD2	15	TRBV12-3/TRBV12-4	TRBJ2-1	.	CASTLLAGGRHEQFF	TGTGCCAGCACCCTTCTAGCGGGGGGGCGGCATGAGCAGTTCTTC
.	16	TRBV4-2	TRBJ1-1	.	CASSQEEGTPWDEAFF	TGTGCCAGCAGCCAAGAGGAGGGAACCCCTTGGGATGAAGCTTTCTTT
.	13	TRBV18	TRBJ2-7	.	CASSPPDSYEQYF	TGTGCCAGCTCACCACCTGACTCCTACGAGCAGTACTTC
TRBD2	17	TRBV6-5	TRBJ2-7	.	CASSLGAGALRLHEQYF	TGTGCCAGCAGCCTTGGAGCGGGGGCTTTAAGACTCCACGAGCAGTACTTC
.	12	TRBV30	TRBJ1-1	.	CAWSLTDTEAFF	TGTGCCTGGAGCCTCACAGACACTGAAGCTTTCTTT
.	13	TRBV5-1	TRBJ1-1	.	CASSFMGNTEAFF	TGCGCCAGCAGCTTCATGGGGAACACTGAAGCTTTCTTT
TRBD1	16	TRBV15	TRBJ2-7	few	CATSRLRGTGFYEQYF	TGTGCCACCAGCAGACTTCGCGGGACAGGGTTTTACGAGCAGTACTTC
.	16	TRBV19	TRBJ2-1	.	CASSIAVTSSYNEQFF	TGTGCCAGTAGTATTGCAGTTACGAGCTCCTACAATGAGCAGTTCTTC
.	16	TRBV20-1	TRBJ2-2	few	CSARGRSRGNTGELFF	TGCAGTGCTAGAGGAAGGTCGCGGGGGAACACCGGGGAGCTGTTTTTT
TRBD2	15	TRBV5-1	TRBJ2-3	few	CASRTAGGPTDTQYF	TGCGCCAGCAGAACCGCGGGGGGACCCACAGATACGCAGTATTTT
TRBD2	15	TRBV18	TRBJ2-5	.	CASSQGLAGEETQYF	TGTGCCAGCTCACAGGGACTAGCGGGAGAAGAGACCCAGTACTTC
.	16	TRBV19	TRBJ2-2	.	CASTRGLRSDTGELFF	TGTGCCAGTACAAGGGGCCTTAGGTCGGACACCGGGGAGCTGTTTTTT
.	15	TRBV3-1	TRBJ1-5	few	CASSQDRASNQPQHF	TGTGCCAGCAGCCAAGACAGAGCTAGCAATCAGCCCCAGCATTTT
TRBD1	16	TRBV7-2	TRBJ1-2	.	CASSLEGPTGNYGYTF	TGTGCCAGCAGCTTAGAAGGACCGACAGGGAACTATGGCTACACCTTC
.	12	TRBV4-2	TRBJ2-1	.	CASSPAGSEQFF	TGTGCCAGCAGTCCCGCCGGGTCTGAGCAGTTCTTC
TRBD2	15	TRBV12-3/TRBV12-4	TRBJ2-1	few	CASRIPGLAGGMQFF	TGTGCCAGCAGAATCCCGGGACTAGCGGGAGGGATGCAGTTCTTC
.	16	TRBV7-9	TRBJ2-5	.	CASSLAGDTYQETQYF	TGTGCCAGCAGCTTAGCGGGGGACACTTATCAAGAGACCCAGTACTTC
TRBD1	20	TRBV7-2	TRBJ2-5	.	CASSLEWAGGTGGARETQYF	TGTGCCAGCAGCTTAGAGTGGGCTGGTGGGACAGGGGGCGCGAGGGAGACCCAGTACTTC
.	16	TRBV11-3	TRBJ2-1	.	CASSLNRPVANNEQFF	TGTGCCAGCAGCTTAAACCGTCCGGTAGCAAACAATGAGCAGTTCTTC
TRBD1	14	TRBV6-2/TRBV6-3	TRBJ1-5	.	CASNRQGANQPQHF	TGTGCCAGCAACCGACAGGGGGCTAATCAGCCCCAGCATTTT
.	15	TRBV12-3/TRBV12-4	TRBJ1-5	few	CASSPGRYSNQPQHF	TGTGCCAGCAGCCCCGGACGGTATAGCAATCAGCCCCAGCATTTT
TRBD1	16	TRBV7-8	TRBJ2-3	.	CASSRTGQGATDTQYF	TGTGCCAGCAGCCGAACGGGACAGGGTGCGACAGATACGCAGTATTTT
.	14	TRBV5-1	TRBJ2-3	many	CASSPGGPTDTQYF	TGCGCCAGCAGCCCCGGGGGGCCCACAGATACGCAGTATTTT